The 22 T cell receptor beta chains presented below share a single source sample, sequenced in a study of blood T cell repertoires in COVID-19 (dated by TCRdb to 2018 to 2020). Libraries were made using the immunoSEQ multiplex PCR assay. In TCRdb, the immuneACCESS table is reduced to in-frame sequences with V and J assigned. These tables do not hold every clone; where another copy was compared, an unresolved V gene accounts for under half, and the others remain unexplained. The sample has around 150,000 clones on record, 84% of them singletons. The ten largest clones represent more than 2% of the sample. The source material was peripheral blood. These receptors were collected from a man between 65 and 85 years old with acute or convalescent COVID-19.

This clone was seen a few times. The chain employs TRBV27 and TRBJ1-1, with TRBD1 identical over 9 bases. Germline V gives CDR1 MNHEY, CDR2 SMNVEV (reference sequence). V was pared by 4 bases and J by 6 bases, with 6 bases of the junction left unmatched. This CDR3 is 14 amino acids long. CDR3 nucleotide sequence: TGTGCCAGCAGTTACGACAGGGGGGTCGCTGAAGCTTTCTTT. It translates to CASSYDRGVAEAFF.

A few counts support this clone. The chain uses TRBV6-4 and TRBJ2-1; 9 bases line up with TRBD1. CDR3 length equals 15 residues. Germline CDR1 MRHNA, CDR2 SNTAGT. The junction had 3 bases not matched to a gene; V was cut back by 6 bases and J by 0 bases. In DNA form, the CDR3 reads TGTGCCAGCAGCGTGGACAGGGGCTCCTACAATGAGCAGTTCTTC. Amino acids: CASSVDRGSYNEQFF.

J is TRBJ2-7 and V is TRBV13; 14 nucleotides line up with TRBD2. Germline CDR1 PRHDT, CDR2 FYEKMQ (reference sequence). The CDR3 consists of 17 residues. V was clipped by 5 bases and J by 3 bases; unmatched bases: 9. CDR3 loop: CASSPRGLAGAIYEQYF. As DNA, the CDR3 is TGTGCCAGCAGCCCACGGGGACTAGCGGGGGCGATCTACGAGCAGTACTTC.

V usage is TRBV30 and J usage is TRBJ2-3; maybe TRBD1 (6 bases). The V gene lost 4 bases and the J gene lost 0 bases, with 11 bases spanning the gap. This CDR3 region has 14 residues. The germline V gene has CDR1 GTSNPN and CDR2 SVGIG (reference sequence). CDR3 nucleotides: TGTGCCTGGACCGACAGGAGCAGCACAGATACGCAGTATTTT. Translating gives CAWTDRSSTDTQYF.

The chain couples TRBV30 to TRBJ1-2; 8 bases line up with TRBD1. Germline V gives CDR1 GTSNPN, CDR2 SVGIG (reference sequence). Trimming cost V 3 bases and J 3 bases; bases outside gene matches: 9. CDR3 size: 15 residues. The CDR3 nucleotides read TGTGCCTGGAGGGGGCAGGGGGCAGGGGACTATGGCTACACCTTC. It yields the protein CAWRGQGAGDYGYTF. Supplemented by reference TRBV30 and TRBJ1-2, the full variable domain reads SQTIHQWPATLVQPVGSPLSLECTVEGTSNPNLYWYRQAAGRGLQLLFYSVGIGQISSEVPQNLSASRPQDRQFILSSKKLLLSDSGFYLCAWRGQGAGDYGYTFGSGTRLTVV.

The chain is built from TRBV6-2 or TRBV6-3 and TRBJ2-3; 14 nucleotides agree with TRBD2. From germline, CDR1 is MNHEY and CDR2 SVGEGT. The CDR3 totals 18 residues. After removal of 6 bases from V and 1 base from J, the junction contained 9 bases not matched to a gene. The CDR3 reads CASSRRLAGGWGTDTQYF. CDR3 DNA sequence: TGTGCCAGCAGCCGGAGACTAGCGGGAGGGTGGGGCACAGATACGCAGTATTTT.

The rearrangement uses TRBV28 and TRBJ2-7; TRBD1 is a possible D gene (5 bases). V lost 3 bases, J lost 6 bases, and 9 bases lay in between. Germline V gene lookup returns CDR1 MDHEN and CDR2 SYDVKM. CDR3 size: 12 residues. The CDR3 loop reads CASSLLRAEQYF. DNA of the CDR3: TGTGCCAGCAGTTTGCTCAGGGCCGAGCAGTACTTC.

The chain uses TRBV6-4 and TRBJ2-1; D is possibly TRBD1 (5 bases). The CDR3 contains 13 residues. Between the trimmed V and J ends, which lost 5 bases and 7 bases, there was a span of 12 bases. Germline assignment: CDR1 MRHNA and CDR2 SNTAGT. This CDR3 reads CASSLGLMNEQFF. DNA for the CDR3: TGTGCCAGCAGTTTGGGGCTAATGAATGAGCAGTTCTTC.

The chain employs TRBV24-1 and TRBJ2-5; possibly TRBD2 for D (6 bases). Germline V gene lookup returns CDR1 KGHDR and CDR2 SFDVKD. The CDR3 consists of 16 residues. V was pared by 1 base and J by 0 bases, with 11 bases between. CDR3 nucleotide sequence: TGTGCCACCAGTGATTTAGCCAGCGGGCACCAAGAGACCCAGTACTTC. The encoded protein is CATSDLASGHQETQYF.

The rearrangement uses TRBV7-2 and TRBJ2-1; D gene ambiguous. In germline, CDR1 is SGHTA, CDR2 FQGNSA. V was clipped by 1 base and J by 12 bases, with 10 bases between them. The CDR3 contains 12 residues. The CDR3 protein is CASSLEGVRQFF. DNA of the CDR3: TGTGCCAGCAGCTTAGAAGGAGTGAGGCAGTTCTTC.

The chain employs TRBV28 and TRBJ2-6; D gene ambiguous. V lost 11 bases, J lost 1 base, and 9 bases lay in between. This CDR3 contains 13 residues. Per germline, CDR1 MDHEN and CDR2 SYDVKM. CDR3 DNA sequence: TGTGCCTGCTTCGAGTCTGGGGCCAACGTCCTGACTTTC. Amino acids: CACFESGANVLTF.

The chain recombines TRBV11-2 with TRBJ2-2; the match to TRBD2 covers 7 bases. The V segment lost 5 bases and the J segment 5 bases; nucleotides outside the gene matches: 8. The germline CDR1 and CDR2 sequences are SGHAT and FQNNGV. CDR3 length: 15 residues. The CDR3 nucleotides read TGTGCCAGCAGCCCTGGTTGGGGGGGTACCGGGGAGCTGTTTTTT. It encodes CASSPGWGGTGELFF.

The chain couples TRBV7-2 to TRBJ2-1; D possibly corresponds to TRBD2 (6 bases). The CDR3 length is 14 residues. V was trimmed by 3 bases and J by 5 bases, leaving 11 bases between them. CDR1 and CDR2 from the germline V gene are SGHTA and FQGNSA. This chain's CDR3 is CASSFRDFHNEQFF. The CDR3, as DNA: TGTGCCAGCAGCTTCCGGGACTTTCACAATGAGCAGTTCTTC. Full variable domain (missing parts from reference TRBV7-2 and TRBJ2-1): GAGVSQSPSNKVTEKGKDVELRCDPISGHTALYWYRQSLGQGLEFLIYFQGNSAPDKSGLPSDRFSAERTGGSVSTLTIQRTQQEDSAVYLCASSFRDFHNEQFFGPGTRLTVL.

The rearrangement links TRBV4-2 to TRBJ1-2; D is unclear. The germline gives CDR1 LGHNA, CDR2 YNFKEQ. This CDR3 spans 13 amino acids. The V end lost 0 bases, the J end lost 5 bases, and 7 bases lay between the germline ends. CDR3 in DNA: TGTGCCAGCAGCCAAGATCCCCGGTATGGCTACACCTTC. This codes for CASSQDPRYGYTF.

The chain is built from TRBV7-3 and TRBJ2-5, with D maybe TRBD1 (6 bases). With 2 bases removed from V and 1 base from J, the gap between germline ends came to 8 bases. This CDR3 comprises 14 residues. Germline V gene data show CDR1 as SGHTA and CDR2 as FQGTGA. CDR3 region: CASSLGGSQETQYF. CDR3 sequence (DNA): TGTGCCAGCAGCTTAGGGGGCAGCCAAGAGACCCAGTACTTC.

This chain uses TRBV7-9 with TRBJ2-3, with 8 bases matching TRBD2. The CDR3 loop spans 16 amino acids. V shed 3 bases and J 0 bases; nucleotides not matched to a gene: 5. Germline V gene sequence: CDR1 SEHNR, CDR2 FQNEAQ (reference sequence). CDR3 loop: CASSLRVAGSTDTQYF. The CDR3 nucleotides read TGTGCCAGCAGCTTGCGGGTAGCGGGAAGCACAGATACGCAGTATTTT.

The chain joins TRBV3-1 (or the pseudogene TRBV3-2) to TRBJ2-2, with 10 positions matching TRBD2. Germline CDR1 reads LGHDT; CDR2 reads YNNKEL (reference sequence). The length of the CDR3 is 16 residues. V shed 2 bases and J 1 base; nucleotides not matched to a gene: 1. CDR3 region: CASSQRLAGNTGELFF. Here the CDR3 DNA reads TGTGCCAGCAGCCAAAGACTAGCGGGGAACACCGGGGAGCTGTTTTTT.

The chain is built from TRBV5-6 and TRBJ1-1, with D hard to call. Trimming stripped 4 bases from V and 1 base from J, with 14 bases between. Germline V gene lookup returns CDR1 SGHDT and CDR2 YYEEEE. The CDR3 sequence is 15 residues long. The CDR3 is CASSPEAARNTEAFF. The CDR3 DNA sequence: TGTGCCAGCAGCCCCGAGGCGGCGCGGAACACTGAAGCTTTCTTT.

V gene TRBV6-5 combines with J gene TRBJ1-1, with 9 positions matching TRBD1. Germline V CDR1 and CDR2: MNHEY, SVGAGI. The CDR3 is 15 amino acids. The trim removed 7 bases at V and 5 bases at J, leaving 11 bases unmatched. The CDR3 protein is CASKLTGQGWTEAFF. CDR3 DNA sequence: TGTGCCAGCAAGCTTACGGGACAGGGCTGGACTGAAGCTTTCTTT.

The chain links TRBV9 to TRBJ2-3, with 13 bases matching TRBD2. This CDR3 region has 14 residues. Germline CDR1 SGDLS, CDR2 YYNGEE. Losses at the gene ends were 7 bases for V and 9 bases for J; bases not matched to a gene: 8. The CDR3 here is CASETSGGTETQYF. The DNA for the CDR3 is TGTGCCAGCGAGACTAGCGGGGGGACGGAAACGCAGTATTTT.

The V gene is TRBV6-5, the J gene TRBJ1-1; 8 nucleotides match TRBD1. After removal of 5 bases from V and 7 bases from J, the junction contained 9 bases not matched to a gene. The germline V gene encodes CDR1 MNHEY and CDR2 SVGAGI. The CDR3 has 14 amino acids. The CDR3 coding sequence is TGTGCCAGCAGTAATACAGGGGGGCAAAATGAAGCTTTCTTT. Translated, it gives CASSNTGGQNEAFF.

This clone has only one observation. The V call is TRBV7-3, the J call TRBJ2-7; 8 nucleotides align to TRBD1. Germline V CDR1 and CDR2: SGHTA, FQGTGA. J lost 9 bases, V lost 0 bases, and 10 bases had no gene match. This CDR3 is built from 15 residues. This chain's CDR3 is CASSLTRTGNEGQYF. CDR3 nucleotide sequence: TGTGCCAGCAGCTTAACGAGGACAGGGAATGAGGGGCAGTACTTC.